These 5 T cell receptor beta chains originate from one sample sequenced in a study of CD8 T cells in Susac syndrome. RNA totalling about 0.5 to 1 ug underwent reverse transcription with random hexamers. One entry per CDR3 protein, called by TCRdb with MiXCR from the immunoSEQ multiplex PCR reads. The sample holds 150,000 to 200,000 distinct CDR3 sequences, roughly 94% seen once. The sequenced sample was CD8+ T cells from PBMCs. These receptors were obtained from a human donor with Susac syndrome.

In nucleotides, the CDR3 is TGTGCCAGCAGTCCCACTTCGGGATATAGGGGATACTACTACGAGCAGTACTTC. This encodes CASSPTSGYRGYYYEQYF. The V gene is TRBV6-1, the J gene TRBJ2-7, with D possibly called TRBD1 or TRBD2 (5 bases each). CDR1 is MNHNS and CDR2 is SASEGT in the germline V gene. V lost 5 bases and J 3 bases, leaving 26 bases between the germline ends. There are 18 residues in the CDR3.

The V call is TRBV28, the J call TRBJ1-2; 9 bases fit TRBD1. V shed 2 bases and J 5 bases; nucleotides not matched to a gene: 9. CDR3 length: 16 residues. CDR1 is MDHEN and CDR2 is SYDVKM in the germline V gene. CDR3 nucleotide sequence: TGTGCCAGCAGTTTAGGCTCAACGACAGGGGGATATGGCTACACCTTC. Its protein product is CASSLGSTTGGYGYTF.

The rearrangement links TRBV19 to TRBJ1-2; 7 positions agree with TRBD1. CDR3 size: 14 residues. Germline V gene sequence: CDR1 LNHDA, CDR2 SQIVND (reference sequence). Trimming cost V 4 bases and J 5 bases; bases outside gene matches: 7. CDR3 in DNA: TGTGCCAGTAGTAGACAGGGCGCCCCATATGGCTACACCTTC. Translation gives CASSRQGAPYGYTF.

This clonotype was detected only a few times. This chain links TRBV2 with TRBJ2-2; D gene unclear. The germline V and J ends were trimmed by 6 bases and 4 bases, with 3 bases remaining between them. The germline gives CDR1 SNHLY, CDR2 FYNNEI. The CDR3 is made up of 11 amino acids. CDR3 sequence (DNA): TGTGCCAGCAGAGGCACCGGGGAGCTGTTTTTT. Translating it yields CASRGTGELFF. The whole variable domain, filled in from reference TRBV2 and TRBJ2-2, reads EPEVTQTPSHQVTQMGQEVILRCVPISNHLYFYWYRQILGQKVEFLVSFYNNEISEKSEIFDDQFSVERPDGSNFTLKIRSTKLEDSAMYFCASRGTGELFFGEGSRLTVL.

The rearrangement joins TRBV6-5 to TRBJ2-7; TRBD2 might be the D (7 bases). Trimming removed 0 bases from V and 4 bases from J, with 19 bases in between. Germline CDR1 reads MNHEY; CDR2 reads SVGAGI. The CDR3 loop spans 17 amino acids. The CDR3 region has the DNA TGTGCCAGCAGTTACTCGAAGGGGGAAGCGGGGATTTACGAGCAGTACTTC. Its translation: CASSYSKGEAGIYEQYF.